The next 3 T cell receptor beta chains were all read from a single sample in a study of shared clonotypes between healthy human individuals. Measured with immunoSEQ multiplex PCR; TCRdb has only the in-frame clones, and not every one. The profile covers under 1,100,000 clones, with approximately 78% appearing a single time and more than 0.55% taken by the ten largest. The sequenced sample consisted of memory CD4+ T cells from PBMCs. Indicated subset: CD45RA-negative fraction. These receptors came from a man between 18 and 35 years old in good health. Some clones in this sample may be carry-over from other donors' samples.

The sample holds a few counts of this clone. J is TRBJ2-7 and V is TRBV6-6; the D is unclear. CDR1 MNHNY and CDR2 SVGAGI come from the germline V gene (reference sequence). Trimming pared 5 bases from V and 2 bases from J, leaving 16 bases between. This CDR3 contains 15 residues. Here the CDR3 reads CASSDQAVTAYEQYF. In DNA, the CDR3 is TGTGCCAGCAGTGATCAAGCTGTTACCGCCTACGAGCAGTACTTC.

Of note for this clone: A read error likely explains this, since a far larger clone differs by one base. The CDR3 spells CASSYSPQGGYKQYF. CDR3 nucleotides: TGTGCCAGCAGTTACTCGCCACAGGGGGGATACAAGCAGTACTTC. This chain links TRBV6-5 with TRBJ2-7; TRBD1 aligns across 8 bases. This CDR3 is built from 15 residues. The V and J ends lost 0 bases and 8 bases, in that order; junction bases with no gene match: 9. CDR1 MNHEY and CDR2 SVGAGI come from the germline V gene.

A few counts support this clone. The sample carries other DNA sequences with the same CDR3. The V call is TRBV5-1, the J call TRBJ2-5; maybe TRBD1 (6 bases). Germline loops: CDR1 SGHRS, CDR2 YFSETQ. Trimming pared 0 bases from V and 4 bases from J, leaving 10 bases between. The CDR3 totals 14 residues. In DNA form, the CDR3 reads TGCGCCAGCAGCTTGGACAGGGTGGGAGAGACCCAGTACTTC. It yields the protein CASSLDRVGETQYF.